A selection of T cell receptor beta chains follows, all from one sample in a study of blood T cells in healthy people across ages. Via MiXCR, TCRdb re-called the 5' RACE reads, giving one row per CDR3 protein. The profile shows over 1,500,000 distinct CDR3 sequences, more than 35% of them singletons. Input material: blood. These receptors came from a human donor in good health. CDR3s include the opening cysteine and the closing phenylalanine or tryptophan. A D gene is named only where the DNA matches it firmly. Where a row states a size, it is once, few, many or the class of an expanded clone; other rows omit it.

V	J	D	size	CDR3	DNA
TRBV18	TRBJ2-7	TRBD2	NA	CASSPTSVVYEQYF	TGTGCCAGCTCCCCAACTAGCGTTGTCTACGAGCAGTACTTC
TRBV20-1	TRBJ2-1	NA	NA	CSASYSGYNEQFF	TGCAGTGCTAGCTATTCCGGATACAATGAGCAGTTCTTC
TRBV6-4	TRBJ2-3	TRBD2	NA	CASSASGALGSDTQYF	TGTGCCAGCAGTGCCAGCGGGGCTCTTGGCTCAGATACGCAGTATTTT
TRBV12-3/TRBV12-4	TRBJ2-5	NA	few	CASITNGAGRETQYF	TGTGCCAGCATAACTAACGGTGCAGGGCGAGAGACCCAGTACTTC
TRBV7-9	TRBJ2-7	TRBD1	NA	CASSPKTGEIYEQYF	TGTGCCAGCAGCCCCAAGACAGGGGAAATCTACGAGCAGTACTTC
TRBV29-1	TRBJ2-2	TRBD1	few	CSGGQGNTGELFF	TGCAGCGGAGGACAGGGGAACACCGGGGAGCTGTTTTTT
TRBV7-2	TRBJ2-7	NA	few	CAGSPHRAGYEQYF	TGTGCCGGCAGCCCCCACAGAGCAGGCTACGAGCAGTACTTC
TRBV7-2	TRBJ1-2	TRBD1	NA	CASSSTGGLGYGYTF	TGTGCCAGCAGTTCGACAGGGGGCTTGGGGTATGGCTACACCTTC
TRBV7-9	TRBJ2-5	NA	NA	CASSSGTGAGETQYF	TGTGCCAGCAGCTCTGGGACTGGCGCTGGGGAGACCCAGTACTTC
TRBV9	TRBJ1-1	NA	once	CASSVSGVNAEAFF	TGTGCCAGCAGCGTATCGGGGGTTAACGCTGAAGCTTTCTTT
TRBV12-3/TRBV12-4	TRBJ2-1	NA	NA	CASGRGGNEQFF	TGTGCCAGCGGGAGGGGGGGCAATGAGCAGTTCTTC
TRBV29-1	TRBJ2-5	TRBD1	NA	CSVEDRTGQETQYF	TGCAGCGTTGAAGATCGGACAGGTCAAGAGACCCAGTACTTC
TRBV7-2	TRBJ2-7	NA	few	CASSLGQGPRRYEQYF	TGTGCCAGCAGCTTAGGGCAGGGACCGAGGAGATACGAGCAGTACTTC
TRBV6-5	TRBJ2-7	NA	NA	CASSYRAAGISYEQYF	TGTGCCAGCAGTTACAGGGCGGCAGGGATATCCTACGAGCAGTACTTC
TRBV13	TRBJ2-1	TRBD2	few	CASSLSWTSGGQSSYNEQFF	TGTGCCAGCAGCTTAAGTTGGACTAGCGGGGGCCAGTCGTCCTACAATGAGCAGTTCTTC
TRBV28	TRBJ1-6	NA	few	CASSLPPGGTGSPLHF	TGTGCCAGCAGCCTACCCCCCGGGGGGACCGGTTCACCCCTCCACTTT
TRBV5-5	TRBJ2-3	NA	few	CASSLAGLPSGDTQYF	TGTGCCAGCAGCTTGGCCGGGCTACCTAGTGGGGATACGCAGTATTTT
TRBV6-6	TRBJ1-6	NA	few	CASSYSGPGSPLHF	TGTGCCAGCAGTTACTCCGGGCCTGGCTCACCCCTCCACTTT
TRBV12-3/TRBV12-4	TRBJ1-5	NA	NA	CAGSRTEESNQPQHF	TGTGCCGGCAGCCGGACAGAGGAGAGCAATCAGCCCCAGCATTTT
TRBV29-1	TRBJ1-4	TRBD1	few	CSVETGVDEKLFF	TGCAGCGTCGAAACAGGGGTAGATGAAAAACTGTTTTTT
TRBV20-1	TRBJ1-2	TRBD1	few	CSARDYRTGAGGYTF	TGCAGTGCTAGAGATTATAGGACAGGGGCAGGTGGCTACACCTTC
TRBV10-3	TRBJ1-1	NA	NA	CAISEANTEAFF	TGTGCCATCAGTGAGGCTAACACTGAAGCTTTCTTT
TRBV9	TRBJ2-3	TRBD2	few	CASSVAVAGGPGDTQYF	TGTGCCAGCAGCGTAGCAGTAGCGGGGGGGCCGGGAGATACGCAGTATTTT
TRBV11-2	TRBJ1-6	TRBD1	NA	CASSTGQAVTPLHF	TGTGCCAGCAGCACCGGACAGGCGGTTACACCCCTCCACTTT
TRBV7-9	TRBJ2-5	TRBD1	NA	CASHQLRGRGETQYF	TGTGCCAGCCATCAGTTAAGGGGGCGAGGAGAGACCCAGTACTTC
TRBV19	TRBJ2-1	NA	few	CASSFGGPYNNEQFF	TGTGCCAGTAGTTTCGGGGGGCCCTACAACAATGAGCAGTTCTTC
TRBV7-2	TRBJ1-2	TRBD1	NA	CASSWTGGQGYTF	TGTGCCAGCAGCTGGACAGGGGGTCAAGGCTACACCTTC
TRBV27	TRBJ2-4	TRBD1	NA	CASSLYRGPNTQYF	TGTGCCAGCAGTTTATACAGGGGCCCAAACACTCAGTACTTC
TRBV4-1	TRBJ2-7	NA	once	CASSQAWGLRTGHYEQYF	TGCGCCAGCAGCCAAGCTTGGGGCCTTAGGACCGGGCACTACGAGCAGTACTTC
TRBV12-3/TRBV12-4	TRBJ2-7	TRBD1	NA	CASSSGGTLAYEQYF	TGTGCCAGCAGTTCAGGGGGAACACTCGCTTACGAGCAGTACTTC
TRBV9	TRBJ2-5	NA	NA	CASSVQAYNEQYF	TGTGCCAGCAGCGTTCAAGCCTACAATGAGCAGTACTTC
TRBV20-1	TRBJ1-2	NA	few	CSARDPSTVRGNGYTF	TGCAGTGCTAGAGATCCGTCGACGGTCCGGGGGAATGGCTACACCTTC
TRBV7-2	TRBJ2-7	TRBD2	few	CASSLGGGGVSYEQYF	TGTGCCAGCAGCTTAGGTGGCGGGGGGGTGTCCTACGAGCAGTACTTC
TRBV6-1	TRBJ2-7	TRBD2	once	CASSEYGGGNYEQYF	TGTGCCAGCAGTGAATACGGCGGGGGGAACTACGAGCAGTACTTC
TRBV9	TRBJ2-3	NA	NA	CASSVGVSLISTDTQYF	TGTGCCAGCAGCGTAGGTGTCTCTTTGATTAGCACAGATACGCAGTATTTT
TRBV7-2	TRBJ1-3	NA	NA	CASSLYRSGNTTYF	TGTGCCAGCAGCTTGTACCGCTCTGGAAACACCACATATTTT
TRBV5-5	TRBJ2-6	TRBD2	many	CASSLSSGTGANVLTF	TGTGCCAGCAGCTTGTCCAGCGGGACTGGGGCCAACGTCCTGACTTTC
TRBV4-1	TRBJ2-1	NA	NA	CASSQDGLYNEQFF	TGCGCCAGCAGCCAAGATGGGCTTTACAATGAGCAGTTCTTC
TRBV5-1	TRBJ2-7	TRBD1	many	CASSPLLGQGSHEQYF	TGCGCCAGCAGCCCACTTCTCGGACAGGGGTCCCACGAGCAGTACTTC
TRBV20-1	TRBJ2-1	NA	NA	CSARATSLSYNEQFF	TGCAGTGCTAGAGCCACTAGCCTCTCCTACAATGAGCAGTTCTTC
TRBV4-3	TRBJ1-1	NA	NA	CASSQGPGTMNTEAFF	TGCGCCAGCAGCCAAGGCCCCGGGACAATGAACACTGAAGCTTTCTTT
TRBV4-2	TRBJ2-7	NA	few	CASSQEGRQTSYEQYF	TGTGCCAGCAGCCAAGAAGGGCGGCAAACCTCCTACGAGCAGTACTTC
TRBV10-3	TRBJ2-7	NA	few	CAISDLFLTGGSYEQYF	TGTGCCATCAGTGACCTTTTTTTGACAGGCGGTTCCTACGAGCAGTACTTC